This TCR beta chain was retrieved from a study of neurological immune-mediated disorders. There are many counts of this clonotype. Germline V gene data show CDR1 as SGHRS and CDR2 as YFSETQ. V lost 4 bases, J lost 2 bases, and 17 bases lay in between. The CDR3 sequence is 16 residues long. One entry per CDR3 protein results from TCRdb running MiXCR on the 5' RACE reads. The sample carries 50,000 to 80,000 distinct CDR3 sequences, around 3% recorded once. The source of this sequence is a man aged 40-49 years with multiple sclerosis. This rearrangement joins TRBV5-1 to TRBJ2-3, with a weak D call TRBD1 (6 bases). The sample was PBMCs. The CDR3 nucleotides are TGCGCCAGCAGCCTAAGACAGGCCGGGGCCACAGATACGCAGTATTTT. This translates into CASSLRQAGATDTQYF.